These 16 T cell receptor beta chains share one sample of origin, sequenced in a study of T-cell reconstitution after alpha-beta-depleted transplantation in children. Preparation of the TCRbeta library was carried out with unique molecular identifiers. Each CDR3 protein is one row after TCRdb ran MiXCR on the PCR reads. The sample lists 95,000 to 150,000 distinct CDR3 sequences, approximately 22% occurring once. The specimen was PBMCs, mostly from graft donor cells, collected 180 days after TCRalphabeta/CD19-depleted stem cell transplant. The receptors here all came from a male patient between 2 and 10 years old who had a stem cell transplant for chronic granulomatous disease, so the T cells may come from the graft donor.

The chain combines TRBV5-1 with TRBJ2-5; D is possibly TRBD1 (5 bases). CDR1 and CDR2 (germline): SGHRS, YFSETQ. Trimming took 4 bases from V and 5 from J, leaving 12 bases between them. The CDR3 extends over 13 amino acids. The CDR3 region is CASSPDSGETQYF. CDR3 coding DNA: TGCGCCAGCAGCCCTGACAGTGGGGAGACCCAGTACTTC.

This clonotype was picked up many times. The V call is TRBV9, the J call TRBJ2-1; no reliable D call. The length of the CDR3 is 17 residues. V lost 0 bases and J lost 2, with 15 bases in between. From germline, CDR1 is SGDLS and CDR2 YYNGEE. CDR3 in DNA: TGTGCCAGCAGCGTAGGGCTGGTCGGCGGTCCCTACAATGAGCAGTTCTTC. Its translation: CASSVGLVGGPYNEQFF.

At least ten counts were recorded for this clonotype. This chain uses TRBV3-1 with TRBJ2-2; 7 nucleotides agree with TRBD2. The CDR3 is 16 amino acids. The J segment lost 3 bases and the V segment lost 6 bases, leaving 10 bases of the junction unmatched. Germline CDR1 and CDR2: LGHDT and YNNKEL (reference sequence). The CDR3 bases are TGTGCCAGCAGACCTTTAGCTAGCGGCGACACCGGGGAGCTGTTTTTT. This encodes CASRPLASGDTGELFF.

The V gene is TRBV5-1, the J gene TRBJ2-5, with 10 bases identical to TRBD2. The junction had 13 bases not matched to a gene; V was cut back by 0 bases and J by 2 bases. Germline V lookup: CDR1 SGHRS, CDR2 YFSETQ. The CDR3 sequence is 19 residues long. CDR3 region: CASSLGVDRTSGLQETQYF. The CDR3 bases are TGCGCCAGCAGCTTGGGCGTCGACCGGACTAGCGGACTACAAGAGACCCAGTACTTC.

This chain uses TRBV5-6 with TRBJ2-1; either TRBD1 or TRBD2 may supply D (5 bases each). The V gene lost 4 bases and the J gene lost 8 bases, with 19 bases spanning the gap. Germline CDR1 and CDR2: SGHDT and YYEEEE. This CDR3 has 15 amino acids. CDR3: CASSAGSPSRDEQFF. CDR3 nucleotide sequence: TGTGCCAGCAGCGCAGGTTCCCCTAGCAGGGATGAGCAGTTCTTC.

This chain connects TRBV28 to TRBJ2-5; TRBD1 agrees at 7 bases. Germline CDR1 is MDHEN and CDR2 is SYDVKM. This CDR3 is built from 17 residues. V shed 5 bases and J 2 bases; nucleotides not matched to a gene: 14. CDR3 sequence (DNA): TGTGCCAGCAGTCCCGCGTATAGGGACAGTATTCAAGAGACCCAGTACTTC. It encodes CASSPAYRDSIQETQYF.

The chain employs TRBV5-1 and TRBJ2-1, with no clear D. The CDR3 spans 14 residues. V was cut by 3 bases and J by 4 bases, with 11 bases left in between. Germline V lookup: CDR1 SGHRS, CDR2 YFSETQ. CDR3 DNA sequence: TGCGCCAGCAGCTCACCTGGCCGGTACAATGAGCAGTTCTTC. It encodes CASSSPGRYNEQFF.

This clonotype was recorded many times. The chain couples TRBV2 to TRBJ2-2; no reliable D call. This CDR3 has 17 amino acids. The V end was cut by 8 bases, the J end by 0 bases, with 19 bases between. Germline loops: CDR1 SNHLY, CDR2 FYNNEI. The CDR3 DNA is TGTGCCAGCTCCCGAGAAGCAGCTACAACGAACACCGGGGAGCTGTTTTTT. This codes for CASSREAATTNTGELFF.

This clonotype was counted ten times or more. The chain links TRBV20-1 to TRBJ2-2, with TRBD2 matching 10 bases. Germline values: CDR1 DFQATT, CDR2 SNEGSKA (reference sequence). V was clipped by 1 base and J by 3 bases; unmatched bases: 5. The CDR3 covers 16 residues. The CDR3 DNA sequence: TGCAGTGCTAGAGTGGGCCTAGCGGGAGACACCGGGGAGCTGTTTTTT. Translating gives CSARVGLAGDTGELFF.

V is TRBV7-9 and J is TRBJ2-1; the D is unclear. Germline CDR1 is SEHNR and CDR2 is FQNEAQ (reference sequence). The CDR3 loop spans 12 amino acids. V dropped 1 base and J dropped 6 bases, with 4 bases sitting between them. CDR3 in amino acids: CASSLVFNEQFF. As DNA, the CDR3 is TGTGCCAGCAGCTTAGTGTTCAATGAGCAGTTCTTC.

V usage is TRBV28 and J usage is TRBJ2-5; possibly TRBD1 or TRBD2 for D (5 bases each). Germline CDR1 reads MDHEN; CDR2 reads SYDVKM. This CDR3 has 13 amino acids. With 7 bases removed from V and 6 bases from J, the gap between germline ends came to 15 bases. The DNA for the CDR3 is TGTGCCAGCAACCCGGGGCTAGTGAAGACCCAGTACTTC. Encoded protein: CASNPGLVKTQYF.

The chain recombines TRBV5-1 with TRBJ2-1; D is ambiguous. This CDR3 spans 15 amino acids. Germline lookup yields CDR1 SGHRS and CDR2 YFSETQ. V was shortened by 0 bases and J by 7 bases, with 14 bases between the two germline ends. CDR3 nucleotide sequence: TGCGCCAGCAGCTTGGCGAGAGGCCCAGTGAATGAGCAGTTCTTC. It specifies CASSLARGPVNEQFF.

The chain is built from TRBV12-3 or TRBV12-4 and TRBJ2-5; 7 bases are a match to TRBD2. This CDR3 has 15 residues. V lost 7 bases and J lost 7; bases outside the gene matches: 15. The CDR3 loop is CASNFGTNPFRTQYF. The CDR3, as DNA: TGTGCCAGCAACTTTGGGACTAACCCTTTCAGGACCCAGTACTTC.

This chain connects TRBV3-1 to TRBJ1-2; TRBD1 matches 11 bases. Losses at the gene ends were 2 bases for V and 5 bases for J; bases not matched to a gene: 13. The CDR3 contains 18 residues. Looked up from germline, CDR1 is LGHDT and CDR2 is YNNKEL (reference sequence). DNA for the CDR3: TGTGCCAGCAGCCAACACCTCACCCGGACAGGGGGCGCTTATGGCTACACCTTC. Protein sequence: CASSQHLTRTGGAYGYTF. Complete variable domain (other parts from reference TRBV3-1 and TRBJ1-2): DTAVSQTPKYLVTQMGNDKSIKCEQNLGHDTMYWYKQDSKKFLKIMFSYNNKELIINETVPNRFSPKSPDKAHLNLHINSLELGDSAVYFCASSQHLTRTGGAYGYTFGSGTRLTVV.

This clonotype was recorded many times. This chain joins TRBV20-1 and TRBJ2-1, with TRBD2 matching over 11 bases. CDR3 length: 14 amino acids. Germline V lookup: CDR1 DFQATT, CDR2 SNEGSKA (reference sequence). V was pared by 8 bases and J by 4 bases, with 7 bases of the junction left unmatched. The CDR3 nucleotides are TGCAGTATTTCCGGGACTAGCGGATACAATGAGCAGTTCTTC. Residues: CSISGTSGYNEQFF.

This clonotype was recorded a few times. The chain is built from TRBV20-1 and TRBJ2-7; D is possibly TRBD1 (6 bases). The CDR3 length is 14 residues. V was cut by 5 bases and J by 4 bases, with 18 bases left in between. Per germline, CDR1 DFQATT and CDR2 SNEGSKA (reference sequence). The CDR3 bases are TGCAGTGCTCTAAGAGGCCAGGGGAGTTACGAGCAGTACTTC. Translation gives CSALRGQGSYEQYF.